These 23 T cell receptor beta chains were all obtained from the same sample, sequenced in a study of blood T cell repertoires in COVID-19. Assay used: immunoSEQ multiplex PCR; TCRdb lists only in-frame clones, some missing. The table shows roughly 500,000 clones, with 80% to 90% occurring only once. Sequences were obtained from peripheral blood. These receptors were taken from a man younger than 30 with COVID-19, enrolled during active disease.

The rearrangement links TRBV5-1 to TRBJ2-7; weak D call: TRBD2 (5 bases). The CDR3 runs 13 residues. Trimming removed 3 bases at V and 2 bases at J, with 9 bases between. The germline CDR1 and CDR2 sequences are SGHRS and YFSETQ. The CDR3 is CASSSEGTYEQYF. CDR3 coding DNA: TGCGCCAGCAGCTCCGAGGGAACCTACGAGCAGTACTTC.

The chain combines TRBV19 with TRBJ2-1; D is uncertain. V shed 4 bases and J shed 0 bases, with 4 bases lying between them. Germline assignment: CDR1 LNHDA and CDR2 SQIVND (reference sequence). This CDR3 has 13 amino acids. The CDR3 region has the DNA TGTGCCAGTAGTACCAACTCCTACAATGAGCAGTTCTTC. Translation gives CASSTNSYNEQFF.

The rearrangement joins TRBV4-1 to TRBJ1-5; 8 bases align to TRBD1. The CDR3 totals 16 residues. J gave up 4 bases and V 0 bases, and 5 bases lay outside the gene matches. The V gene's germline CDR1 is MGHRA and CDR2 YSYEKL. The CDR3 coding sequence is TGCGCCAGCAGCCAAGATGCGGGACAGGATAATCAGCCCCAGCATTTT. This codes for CASSQDAGQDNQPQHF.

The chain has TRBV11-2 and TRBJ2-2; TRBD2 matches 8 bases. Germline V gene data show CDR1 as SGHAT and CDR2 as FQNNGV. This CDR3 is built from 16 residues. Germline trimming cut 6 bases from V and 7 bases from J; bases unmatched to any gene: 13. CDR3 coding DNA: TGTGCCAGCAGGCGGACCGGGCGGGAGGCCGGCGGGGAGCTGTTTTTT. It codes for CASRRTGREAGGELFF.

V usage is TRBV18 and J usage is TRBJ1-5; tentatively, D is TRBD1 (5 bases). The length of the CDR3 is 14 residues. Germline CDR1 and CDR2: KGHSH and LQKENI. V lost 3 bases and J lost 7, with 13 bases in between. CDR3 coding DNA: TGTGCCAGCTCACCTGGGGCAGGGCACCAGCCCCAGCATTTT. It yields the protein CASSPGAGHQPQHF.

The V call is TRBV2, the J call TRBJ1-5; D gene uncertain. V was shortened by 5 bases and J by 2 bases, with 7 bases between the two germline ends. This CDR3 is 13 amino acids long. Germline lookup yields CDR1 SNHLY and CDR2 FYNNEI. The CDR3: CASSFYGNQPQHF. Written as DNA, the CDR3 is TGTGCCAGCAGTTTTTATGGCAATCAGCCCCAGCATTTT.

V and J are TRBV5-1 and TRBJ2-1, with 7 nucleotides matching TRBD2. The germline CDR1 and CDR2 sequences are SGHRS and YFSETQ. CDR3 length: 16 residues. The V and J ends lost 5 bases and 3 bases, in that order; junction bases with no gene match: 11. DNA of the CDR3: TGCGCCAGCAGTGCGAAACAAGCGGGGTACTACAATGAGCAGTTCTTC. It specifies CASSAKQAGYYNEQFF. Based on the CDR3 plus reference TRBV5-1 and TRBJ2-1, the full variable domain is KAGVTQTPRYLIKTRGQQVTLSCSPISGHRSVSWYQQTPGQGLQFLFEYFSETQRNKGNFPGRFSGRQFSNSRSEMNVSTLELGDSALYLCASSAKQAGYYNEQFFGPGTRLTVL.

The rearrangement links TRBV27 to TRBJ1-3, with TRBD1 matching over 7 bases. The junction had 3 bases not matched to a gene; V was cut back by 1 base and J by 0 bases. The CDR3 is made up of 16 amino acids. Per germline, CDR1 MNHEY and CDR2 SMNVEV (reference sequence). The CDR3 DNA reads TGTGCCAGCAGTTTATATGGGACAGCCTCTGGAAACACCATATATTTT. Its translation: CASSLYGTASGNTIYF.

The rearrangement joins TRBV2 to TRBJ2-3; 7 bases are shared with TRBD2. V was clipped by 8 bases and J by 1 base; unmatched bases: 6. The CDR3 runs 14 residues. Germline V gives CDR1 SNHLY, CDR2 FYNNEI. In nucleotides, the CDR3 is TGTGCCAGCGGGGAGGGGAGGGGCACAGATACGCAGTATTTT. Translating it yields CASGEGRGTDTQYF.

This chain uses TRBV14 with TRBJ1-2, with 7 bases identical to TRBD1. J was trimmed by 7 bases and V by 7 bases; bases with no gene match: 9. CDR1 SGHDN and CDR2 FVKESK come from the germline V gene. This CDR3 is built from 13 residues. The CDR3 spells CASNGRGTFGYTF. CDR3 coding DNA: TGTGCCAGCAATGGCAGGGGGACCTTTGGCTACACCTTC.

This clone has a single count. The gene calls are TRBV2 and TRBJ1-5, with D unresolved. V lost 4 bases and J 3 bases, leaving 10 bases between the germline ends. Germline CDR1 is SNHLY and CDR2 is FYNNEI. There are 14 residues in the CDR3. This chain's CDR3 is CASSVRSYNQPQHF. As DNA, the CDR3 is TGTGCCAGCAGTGTTAGATCATACAATCAGCCCCAGCATTTT.

CDR3 region: CASRRAETNEKLFF. The CDR3 nucleotides are TGTGCCAGCAGGAGGGCAGAAACTAATGAAAAACTGTTTTTT. The chain links TRBV5-4 to TRBJ1-4, with D unresolved. There are 14 residues in the CDR3. V was trimmed by 5 bases and J by 1 base, leaving 9 bases between them. Looked up from germline, CDR1 is SGHNT and CDR2 is YYREEE (reference sequence).

The CDR3 DNA follows: TGTGCCTGGAGTTTCTCCAGGGCCCAAAAACTGTTTTTT. Its translation is CAWSFSRAQKLFF. The V call is TRBV30, the J call TRBJ1-4, with D maybe TRBD1 (5 bases). CDR1 is GTSNPN, CDR2 SVGIG, per germline (reference sequence). The CDR3 contains 13 residues. The V end was cut by 2 bases, the J end by 9 bases, with 13 bases between.

This clone was seen a single time. This chain uses TRBV5-8 with TRBJ1-2, with D hard to call. Per germline, CDR1 SGHTS and CDR2 YDEGEE. The CDR3 loop spans 12 amino acids. V was cut by 0 bases and J by 5 bases, with 5 bases left in between. CDR3 residues: CASSLVGYGYTF. CDR3 bases: TGTGCCAGCAGCTTGGTCGGTTATGGCTACACCTTC.

V gene TRBV11-1 combines with J gene TRBJ2-1; 14 bases align to TRBD2. Germline trimming cut 0 bases from V and 8 bases from J; bases unmatched to any gene: 9. Per the germline V gene, CDR1 is SGHAT and CDR2 is FQDESV (reference sequence). This CDR3 region has 18 residues. In DNA, the CDR3 is TGTGCCAGCAGCTTAGCCGGGACTAGCGGGAGTATAGAGGATGAGCAGTTCTTC. Translation: CASSLAGTSGSIEDEQFF.

The rearrangement uses TRBV25-1 and TRBJ2-1, with 7 bases identical to TRBD2. Germline V gene lookup returns CDR1 MGHDK and CDR2 SYGVNS. The CDR3 extends over 14 amino acids. The J segment lost 7 bases and the V segment lost 6 bases, leaving 9 bases of the junction unmatched. In DNA, the CDR3 is TGTGCCAGCAGAGCGGGACCACAATTAAATGAGCAGTTCTTC. Protein product: CASRAGPQLNEQFF.

The chain joins TRBV5-1 to TRBJ1-1, with a tentative D call TRBD1 (6 bases). This CDR3 has 15 amino acids. The V end lost 1 base, the J end lost 4 bases, and 14 bases lay between the germline ends. Germline V gives CDR1 SGHRS, CDR2 YFSETQ. The CDR3: CASSLNQGRGTEAFF. The DNA for the CDR3 is TGCGCCAGCAGCTTGAATCAGGGGAGGGGCACTGAAGCTTTCTTT.

The gene calls are TRBV19 and TRBJ1-2, with a possible D match to TRBD1 (6 bases). Germline V CDR1 and CDR2: LNHDA, SQIVND (reference sequence). The CDR3 is 15 residues long. V was trimmed by 4 bases and J by 1 base, leaving 13 bases between them. This CDR3 reads CASSTPGQINYGYTF. The CDR3 DNA is TGTGCCAGTAGTACCCCCGGACAGATTAACTATGGCTACACCTTC. Full variable domain (rest looked up from reference TRBV19 and TRBJ1-2): DGGITQSPKYLFRKEGQNVTLSCEQNLNHDAMYWYRQDPGQGLRLIYYSQIVNDFQKGDIAEGYSVSREKKESFPLTVTSAQKNPTAFYLCASSTPGQINYGYTFGSGTRLTVV.

The V call is TRBV24-1, the J call TRBJ2-1; TRBD1 matches 8 bases. The V gene end was trimmed by 4 bases and the J gene end by 8 bases; junction bases not matched to a gene: 9. Germline values: CDR1 KGHDR, CDR2 SFDVKD. The CDR3 is 15 residues long. The CDR3 nucleotides are TGTGCCACCAGTGAGATCCCAGGGGGCGAAGATGAGCAGTTCTTC. The encoded protein is CATSEIPGGEDEQFF.

The CDR3, as DNA: TGTGCCAGCAGCCCCGGGACAGGGGGCTTCTATGAGCAGTTCTTC. This codes for CASSPGTGGFYEQFF. The chain carries TRBV7-6 and TRBJ2-1; 12 nucleotides align to TRBD1. Germline V gives CDR1 SGHVS, CDR2 FNYEAQ. With V trimmed by 5 bases and J by 8 bases, 7 bases remained unmatched. This CDR3 region has 15 residues.

The gene calls are TRBV4-1 and TRBJ2-1; TRBD2 aligns across 8 bases. This CDR3 has 16 residues. The V segment lost 4 bases and the J segment 7 bases; nucleotides outside the gene matches: 12. The V gene's germline CDR1 is MGHRA and CDR2 YSYEKL. CDR3 DNA sequence: TGCGCCAGCAGCCTGGAGTCGGGCGGGAGGTTAAATGAGCAGTTCTTC. Translated, it gives CASSLESGGRLNEQFF.

The chain carries TRBV9 and TRBJ2-3, with 7 bases matching TRBD2. This CDR3 region has 16 residues. Germline loops: CDR1 SGDLS, CDR2 YYNGEE. V lost 4 bases to trimming and J lost 2 bases; unmatched junction nucleotides: 10. CDR3: CASSYSGGSHTDTQYF. Written as DNA, the CDR3 is TGTGCCAGCAGCTATAGCGGCGGGAGCCACACAGATACGCAGTATTTT.

The DNA for the CDR3 is TGTGCCACCAGTGATCTGAGCGGAGGGTCCTACAATGAGCAGTTCTTC. Translating gives CATSDLSGGSYNEQFF. V and J are TRBV24-1 and TRBJ2-1; weak D call: TRBD2 (6 bases). Trimming took 3 bases from V and 1 from J, leaving 12 bases between them. CDR1 and CDR2 (germline): KGHDR, SFDVKD. The CDR3 is made up of 16 amino acids.